One T cell receptor (beta chain) is described in this entry. Its antigen is still unknown. No per-base quality is available; no much larger clone lies one base away. The CDR3 starts with the cysteine, ends with the phenylalanine, and has 15 residues. Solely the CDR3 DNA is kept, with 45 bases framed from the first base. According to the germline V gene (reference sequence), CDR1 reads MNHNY and CDR2 reads SVGAGI. After removal of 6 bases from V and 2 bases from J, the junction retains 6 bases not matched to a gene. These data originate in a study of regulatory dendritic cells for organ transplantation (dated by TCRdb to about 2017). With regard to the full study: To make regulatory dendritic cells, monocytes were cultured with vitamin D3 on days 0 and 4 and with IL-10 on day 4. On day 6, LPS was added to the DC cultures to test how the DCs responded to a strong maturation-inducing agent. The TCRbeta repertoires of sorted naive and memory CD4+ and CD8+ T cells were sequenced before and after allostimulation with regulatory or mature dendritic cells.

The investigation overall reported the following: Of the resting subsets, memory CD8+ T cells had the largest number of alloreactive TCR clonotypes. Naive CD4+ and CD8+ T cells showed highly diverse repertoires, whereas memory cells were less diverse and memory CD8+ cells were the most oligoclonal. Expansion of memory CD8+ clones was induced by allostimulation in both subjects, but more limited expansion appeared to be induced by regulatory dendritic cells than by mature dendritic cells. Only a couple of subjects were sequenced, and the authors noted considerable between-individual heterogeneity in the alloreactive memory CD8+ T cell pool.

Sorted T cell subsets were CFSE-labeled and co-cultured for around 5 days with allogeneic regulatory or mature dendritic cells at a 1:10 DC:T ratio. Naive T cells were sorted as CD45RA+ and memory T cells as CD45RO+ CD4+ or CD8+ cells by FACS. A couple of healthy control subjects provided the T cells used for TCR sequencing. Genomic DNA was extracted with the Qiagen DNeasy Blood & Tissue Kit. The TCRbeta CDR3 regions were amplified in a multiplexed two-step PCR with Vbeta-specific forward primers and Jbeta-specific reverse primers. The TCRbeta libraries were sequenced on an Illumina instrument via the immunoSEQ service. From the authors' description of their analysis: V, D and J genes were assigned using IMGT annotation, and counts were corrected for multiplex PCR bias using synthetic CDR3 analogues. In the immunoSEQ Analyzer, repertoire clonality was calculated as one minus normalized Shannon entropy. Clonal expansion was defined by Fisher's exact test with Benjamini-Hochberg false discovery rate control, using two-tailed P<0.01. Held by TCRdb, this immuneACCESS table contains in-frame sequences only and omits some clones. Under half of the omission traces to an unresolved V gene where checked; the cause of the rest is unknown. V, J and clone size were drawn from that table, and D and trimming were deduced from the DNA. This sample comprises approximately 12,000 clones, about 56% of them detected only once. The ten largest clones represent less than 1.5% of the sample.

The sample taken for sequencing was naive CD8+ T cells from blood cultured with dendritic cells. What this sample's cell subset or site label stands for: CD45RA+ naive T cells. The TCR was taken from a human donor in good health. The chain uses TRBV6-6 and TRBJ1-4, and 7 junction bases match TRBD1. The bases read TGTGCCAGCAGCCGTACAGGGGTGACTAATGAAAAACTGTTTTTT. The resulting protein is CASSRTGVTNEKLFF.